The clone carrying this TCR beta chain was found a few times. The antigen is not known. This record belongs to a study of metastatic and nonmetastatic thyroid tumors. In the study overall: The comparison covered peripheral blood and tumor or nodule tissue in malignant and benign thyroid patients. Study-wide points: Reportedly, malignant thyroid tumors had significantly higher TCR beta diversity than benign nodules, in blood and tumor.

Patients had received no treatment of any kind before thyroid surgery. This CDR3 spans 12 amino acids. CDR1 is LNHDA and CDR2 is SQIVND in the germline V gene (reference sequence). Trimming removed 11 bases from V and 4 bases from J; junction bases left unmatched: 6. In the original processing: Across clinicopathological groups, CDR3 differences served as the basis for building a distant-metastasis classifier for papillary thyroid cancer. TCRdb re-clonotyped the PCR reads through MiXCR. TCRdb assigned the V and J calls; the authors' analysis was not used. Altogether around 14,000 clones are present, 20% to 30% being singletons, with the ten largest covering approximately 11%.

The TCR comes from a female donor with papillary thyroid cancer or a benign thyroid nodule (not recorded which). Some clones in this sample may be carry-over from other donors' samples. The material sequenced was tumor tissue. This rearrangement joins TRBV19 to TRBJ2-5; the match to TRBD2 covers 8 bases. This CDR3 is CAAGGWGETQYF. Written as DNA, the CDR3 is TGTGCCGCGGGGGGTTGGGGAGAGACCCAGTACTTC. The entire variable domain, with the rest obtained from reference TRBV19 and TRBJ2-5, is as follows: DGGITQSPKYLFRKEGQNVTLSCEQNLNHDAMYWYRQDPGQGLRLIYYSQIVNDFQKGDIAEGYSVSREKKESFPLTVTSAQKNPTAFYLCAAGGWGETQYFGPGTRLLVL.